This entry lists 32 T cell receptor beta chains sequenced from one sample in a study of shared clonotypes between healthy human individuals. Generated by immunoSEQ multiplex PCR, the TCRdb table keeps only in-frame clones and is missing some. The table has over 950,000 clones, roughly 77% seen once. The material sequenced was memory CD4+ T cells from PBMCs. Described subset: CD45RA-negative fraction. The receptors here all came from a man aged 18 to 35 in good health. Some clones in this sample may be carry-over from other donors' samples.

CDR3 amino acids: CASSPGGGTNYGYTF. The CDR3 region has the DNA TGTGCCAGCAGCCCGGGGGGCGGAACTAACTATGGCTACACCTTC. The V and J genes are TRBV9 and TRBJ1-2; TRBD1 might be the D (6 bases). Per the germline V gene, CDR1 is SGDLS and CDR2 is YYNGEE. This CDR3 contains 15 residues. V was pared by 4 bases and J by 0 bases, with 13 bases between. The entire variable domain, with the rest obtained from reference TRBV9 and TRBJ1-2, is as follows: DSGVTQTPKHLITATGQRVTLRCSPRSGDLSVYWYQQSLDQGLQFLIQYYNGEERAKGNILERFSAQQFPDLHSELNLSSLELGDSALYFCASSPGGGTNYGYTFGSGTRLTVV.

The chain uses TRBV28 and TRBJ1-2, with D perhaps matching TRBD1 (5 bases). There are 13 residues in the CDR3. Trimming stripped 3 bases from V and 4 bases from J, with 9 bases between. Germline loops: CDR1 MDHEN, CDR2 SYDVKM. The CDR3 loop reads CASSFGTAYGYTF. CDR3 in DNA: TGTGCCAGCAGTTTCGGGACGGCCTATGGCTACACCTTC.

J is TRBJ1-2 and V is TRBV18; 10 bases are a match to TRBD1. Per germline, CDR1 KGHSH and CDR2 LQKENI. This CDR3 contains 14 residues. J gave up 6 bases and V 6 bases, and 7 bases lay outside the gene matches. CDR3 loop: CASSLGQGGHGYTF. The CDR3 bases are TGTGCCAGCTCCCTCGGACAGGGGGGACATGGCTACACCTTC. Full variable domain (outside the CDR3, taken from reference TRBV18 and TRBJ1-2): NAGVMQNPRHLVRRRGQEARLRCSPMKGHSHVYWYRQLPEEGLKFMVYLQKENIIDESGMPKERFSAEFPKEGPSILRIQQVVRGDSAAYFCASSLGQGGHGYTFGSGTRLTVV.

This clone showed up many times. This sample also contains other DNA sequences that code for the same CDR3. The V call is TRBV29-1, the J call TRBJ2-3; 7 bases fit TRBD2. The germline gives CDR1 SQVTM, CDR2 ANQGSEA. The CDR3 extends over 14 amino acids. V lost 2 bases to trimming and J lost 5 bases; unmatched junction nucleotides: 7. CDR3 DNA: TGCAGCGTTGAATCTGCGGGACTACAAGATACGCAGTATTTT. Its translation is CSVESAGLQDTQYF.

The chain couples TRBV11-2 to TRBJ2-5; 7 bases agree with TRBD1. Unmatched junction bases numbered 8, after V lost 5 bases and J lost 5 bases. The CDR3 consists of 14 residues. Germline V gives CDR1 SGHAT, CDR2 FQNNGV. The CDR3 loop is CASSRDGTAETQYF. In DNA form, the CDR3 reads TGTGCCAGCAGCCGAGACGGGACAGCTGAGACCCAGTACTTC.

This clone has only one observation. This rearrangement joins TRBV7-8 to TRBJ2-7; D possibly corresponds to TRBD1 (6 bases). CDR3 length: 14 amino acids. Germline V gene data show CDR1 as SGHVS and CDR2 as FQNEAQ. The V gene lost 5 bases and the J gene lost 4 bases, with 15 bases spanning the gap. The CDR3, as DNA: TGTGCCAGCAGCCCTCGGACAGACTCATACGAGCAGTACTTC. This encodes CASSPRTDSYEQYF. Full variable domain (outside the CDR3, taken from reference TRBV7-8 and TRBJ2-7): GAGVSQSPRYKVAKRGQDVALRCDPISGHVSLFWYQQALGQGPEFLTYFQNEAQLDKSGLPSDRFFAERPEGSVSTLKIQRTQQEDSAVYLCASSPRTDSYEQYFGPGTRLTVT.

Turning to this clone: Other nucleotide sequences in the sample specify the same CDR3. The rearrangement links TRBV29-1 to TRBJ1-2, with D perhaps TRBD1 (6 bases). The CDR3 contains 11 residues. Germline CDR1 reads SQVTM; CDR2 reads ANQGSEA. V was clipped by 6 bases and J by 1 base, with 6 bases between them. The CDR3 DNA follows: TGCAGCGTGGACAGTAACTATGGCTACACCTTC. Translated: CSVDSNYGYTF.

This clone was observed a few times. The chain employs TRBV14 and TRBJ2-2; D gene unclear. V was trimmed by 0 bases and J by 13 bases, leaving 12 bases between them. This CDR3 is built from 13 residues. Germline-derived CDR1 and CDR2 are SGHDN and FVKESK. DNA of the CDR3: TGTGCCAGCAGCCAAGATCCCGAAGGTGCGCTGTTTTTT. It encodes CASSQDPEGALFF.

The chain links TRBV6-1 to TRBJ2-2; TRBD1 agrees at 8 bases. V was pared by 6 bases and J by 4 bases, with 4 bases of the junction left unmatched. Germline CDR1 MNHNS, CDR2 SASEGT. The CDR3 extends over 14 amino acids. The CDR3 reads CASRLQGGTGELFF. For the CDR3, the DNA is TGTGCCAGCAGGCTACAGGGGGGCACCGGGGAGCTGTTTTTT.

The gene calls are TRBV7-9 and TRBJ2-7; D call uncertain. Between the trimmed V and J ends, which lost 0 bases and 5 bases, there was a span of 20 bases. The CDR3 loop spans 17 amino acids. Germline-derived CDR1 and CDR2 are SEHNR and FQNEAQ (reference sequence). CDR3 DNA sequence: TGTGCCAGCAGCTTAGCGGAATGGGTAACGACGGTCCACGAGCAGTACTTC. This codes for CASSLAEWVTTVHEQYF.

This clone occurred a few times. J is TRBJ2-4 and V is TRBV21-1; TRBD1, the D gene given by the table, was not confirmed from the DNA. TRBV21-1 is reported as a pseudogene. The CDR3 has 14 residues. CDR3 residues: CASSRTGAKNIQYF. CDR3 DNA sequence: TGTGCCAGCAGCAGAACAGGGGCCAAAAACATTCAGTACTTC.

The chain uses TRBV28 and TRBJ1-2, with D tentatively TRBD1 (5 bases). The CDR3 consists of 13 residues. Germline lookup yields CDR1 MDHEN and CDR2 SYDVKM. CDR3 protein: CASQEGRDGGYTF. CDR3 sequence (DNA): TGTGCTTCCCAGGAGGGCAGGGATGGTGGCTACACCTTC.

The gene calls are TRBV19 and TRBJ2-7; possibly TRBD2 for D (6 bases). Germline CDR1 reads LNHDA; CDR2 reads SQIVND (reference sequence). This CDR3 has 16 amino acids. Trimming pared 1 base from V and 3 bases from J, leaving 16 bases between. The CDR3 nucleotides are TGTGCCAGTAGTATAGGGGGAGCGGGCGCACTCTACGAGCAGTACTTC. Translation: CASSIGGAGALYEQYF.

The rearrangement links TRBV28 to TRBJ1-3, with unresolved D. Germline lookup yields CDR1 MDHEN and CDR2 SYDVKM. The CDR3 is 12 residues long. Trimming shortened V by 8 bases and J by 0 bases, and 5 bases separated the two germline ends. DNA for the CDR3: TGTGCCAGCGTAAGCTCTGGAAACACCATATATTTT. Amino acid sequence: CASVSSGNTIYF.

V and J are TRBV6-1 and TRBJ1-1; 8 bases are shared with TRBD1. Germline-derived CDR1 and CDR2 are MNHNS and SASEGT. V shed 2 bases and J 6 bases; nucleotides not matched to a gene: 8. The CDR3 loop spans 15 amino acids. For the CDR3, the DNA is TGTGCCAGCAGTGAAAGTCAGGGGGCGTGGGCTGAAGCTTTCTTT. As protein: CASSESQGAWAEAFF.

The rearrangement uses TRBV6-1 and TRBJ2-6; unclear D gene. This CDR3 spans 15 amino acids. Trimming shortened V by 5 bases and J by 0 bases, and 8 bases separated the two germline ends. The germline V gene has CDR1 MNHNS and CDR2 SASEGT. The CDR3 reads CASSQTSSGANVLTF. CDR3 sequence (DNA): TGTGCCAGCAGTCAGACAAGCTCTGGGGCCAACGTCCTGACTTTC.

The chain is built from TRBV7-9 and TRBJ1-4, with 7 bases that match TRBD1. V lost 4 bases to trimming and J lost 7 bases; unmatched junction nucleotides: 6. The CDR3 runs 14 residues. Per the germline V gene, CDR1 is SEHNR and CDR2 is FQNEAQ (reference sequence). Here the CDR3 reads CASSSYRGTEKLFF. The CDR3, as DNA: TGTGCCAGCAGCTCCTACAGGGGTACTGAAAAACTGTTTTTT.

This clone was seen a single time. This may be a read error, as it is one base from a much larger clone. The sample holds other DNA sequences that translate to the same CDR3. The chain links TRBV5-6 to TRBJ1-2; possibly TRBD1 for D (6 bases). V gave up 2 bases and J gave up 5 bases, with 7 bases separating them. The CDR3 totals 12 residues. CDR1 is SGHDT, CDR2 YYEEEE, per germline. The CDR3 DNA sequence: TGTGCCAGCAGCTTAGGGGGGTATGGCTACACCTTC. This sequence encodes CASSLGGYGYTF.

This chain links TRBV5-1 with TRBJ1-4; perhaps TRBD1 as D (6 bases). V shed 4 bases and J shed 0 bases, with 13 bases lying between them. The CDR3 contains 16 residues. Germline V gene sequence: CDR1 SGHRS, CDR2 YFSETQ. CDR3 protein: CASSRDRQATNEKLFF. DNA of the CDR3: TGCGCCAGCAGCCGGGACCGACAGGCAACTAATGAAAAACTGTTTTTT.

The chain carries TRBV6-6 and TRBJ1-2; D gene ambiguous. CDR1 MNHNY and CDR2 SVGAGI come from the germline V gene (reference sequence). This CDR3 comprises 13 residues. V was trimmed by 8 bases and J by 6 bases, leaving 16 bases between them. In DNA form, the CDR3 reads TGTGCCAGCGAGGGCAGGAGAGGAGATGGCTACACCTTC. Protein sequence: CASEGRRGDGYTF.

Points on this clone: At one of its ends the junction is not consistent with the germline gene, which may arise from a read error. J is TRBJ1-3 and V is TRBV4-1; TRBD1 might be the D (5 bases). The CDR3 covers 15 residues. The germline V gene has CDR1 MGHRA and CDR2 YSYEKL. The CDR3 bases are TGCGCCAGCAGCCAAGGGTCAGGGTCTGGAAGCACCATATATTTT. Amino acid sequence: CASSQGSGSGSTIYF.

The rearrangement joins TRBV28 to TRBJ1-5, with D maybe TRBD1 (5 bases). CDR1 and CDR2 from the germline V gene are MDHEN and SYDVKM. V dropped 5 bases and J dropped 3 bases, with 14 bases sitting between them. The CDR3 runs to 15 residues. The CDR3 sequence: CASSLTRGSNQPQHF. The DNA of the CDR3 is TGTGCCAGCAGTCTTACCCGGGGGTCCAATCAGCCCCAGCATTTT.

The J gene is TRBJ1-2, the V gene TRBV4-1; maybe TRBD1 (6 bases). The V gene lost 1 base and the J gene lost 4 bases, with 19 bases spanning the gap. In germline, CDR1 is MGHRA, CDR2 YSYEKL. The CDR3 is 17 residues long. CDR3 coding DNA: TGCGCCAGCAGCCAAGGAGTGGCAGGGGCCGGGAGCTATGGCTACACCTTC. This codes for CASSQGVAGAGSYGYTF.

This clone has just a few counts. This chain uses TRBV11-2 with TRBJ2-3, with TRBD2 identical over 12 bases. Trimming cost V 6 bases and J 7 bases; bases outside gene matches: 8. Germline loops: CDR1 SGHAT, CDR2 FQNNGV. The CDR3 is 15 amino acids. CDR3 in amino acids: CASRRLAGGPHTQYF. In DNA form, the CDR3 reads TGTGCCAGCAGACGCCTAGCGGGAGGGCCGCATACGCAGTATTTT.

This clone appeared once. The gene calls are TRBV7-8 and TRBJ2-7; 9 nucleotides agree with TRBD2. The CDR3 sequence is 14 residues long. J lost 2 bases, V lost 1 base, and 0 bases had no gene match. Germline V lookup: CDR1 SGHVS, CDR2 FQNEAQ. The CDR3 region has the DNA TGTGCCAGCAGCTTAGTAGCGGGGGCCTACGAGCAGTACTTC. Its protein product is CASSLVAGAYEQYF.

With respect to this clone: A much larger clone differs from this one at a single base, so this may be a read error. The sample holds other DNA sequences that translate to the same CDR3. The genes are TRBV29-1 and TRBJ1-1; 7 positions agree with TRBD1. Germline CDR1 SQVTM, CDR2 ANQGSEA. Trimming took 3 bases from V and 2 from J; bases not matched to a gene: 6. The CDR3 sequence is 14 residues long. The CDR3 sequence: CSVESQGVNTEAFF. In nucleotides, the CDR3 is TGCAGCGTTGAGAGTCAGGGGGTAAACACTGAAGCTTTCTTT.

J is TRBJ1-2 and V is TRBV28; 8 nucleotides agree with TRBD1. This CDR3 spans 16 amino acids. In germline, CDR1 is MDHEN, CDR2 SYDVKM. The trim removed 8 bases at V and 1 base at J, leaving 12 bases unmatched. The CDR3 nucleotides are TGTGCCAGCGCCCGAGGAGGGACAGGCAGTAACTATGGCTACACCTTC. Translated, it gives CASARGGTGSNYGYTF.

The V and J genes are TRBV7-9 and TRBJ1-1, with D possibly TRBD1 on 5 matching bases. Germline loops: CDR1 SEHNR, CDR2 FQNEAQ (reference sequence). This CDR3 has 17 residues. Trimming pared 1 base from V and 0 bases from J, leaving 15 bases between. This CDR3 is CASSLGTLVFMNTEAFF. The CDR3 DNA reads TGTGCCAGCAGCTTAGGGACACTAGTTTTTATGAACACTGAAGCTTTCTTT.

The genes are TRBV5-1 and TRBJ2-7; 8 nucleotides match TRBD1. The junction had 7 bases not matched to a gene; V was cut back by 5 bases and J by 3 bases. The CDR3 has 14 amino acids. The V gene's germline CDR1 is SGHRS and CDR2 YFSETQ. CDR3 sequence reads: CASSTGTGNYEQYF. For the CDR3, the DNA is TGCGCCAGCAGTACCGGGACAGGTAACTACGAGCAGTACTTC.

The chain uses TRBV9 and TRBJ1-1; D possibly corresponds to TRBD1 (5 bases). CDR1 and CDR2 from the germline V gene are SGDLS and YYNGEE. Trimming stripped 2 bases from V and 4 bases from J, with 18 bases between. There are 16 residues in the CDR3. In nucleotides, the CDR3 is TGTGCCAGCAGCGTTGGGACCCGGGGCTTCGGCACTGAAGCTTTCTTT. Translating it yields CASSVGTRGFGTEAFF.

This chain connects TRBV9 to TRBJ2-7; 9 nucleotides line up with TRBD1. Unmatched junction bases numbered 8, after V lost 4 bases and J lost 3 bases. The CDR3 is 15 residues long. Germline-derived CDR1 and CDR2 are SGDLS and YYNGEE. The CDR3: CASSPGQGRSYEQYF. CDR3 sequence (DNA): TGTGCCAGCAGCCCGGGACAGGGAAGGAGCTACGAGCAGTACTTC.

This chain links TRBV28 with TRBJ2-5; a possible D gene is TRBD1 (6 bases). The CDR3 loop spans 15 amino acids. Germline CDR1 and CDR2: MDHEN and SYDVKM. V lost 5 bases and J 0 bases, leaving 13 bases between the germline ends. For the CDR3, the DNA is TGTGCCAGCAGTCGGGGACAATCGTACCAAGAGACCCAGTACTTC. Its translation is CASSRGQSYQETQYF. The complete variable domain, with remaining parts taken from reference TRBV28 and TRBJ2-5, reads DVKVTQSSRYLVKRTGEKVFLECVQDMDHENMFWYRQDPGLGLRLIYFSYDVKMKEKGDIPEGYSVSREKKERFSLILESASTNQTSMYLCASSRGQSYQETQYFGPGTRLLVL.